The rows below give T cell receptor beta chains drawn from one sample of a study of low-dose radiotherapy and immunotherapy resistance in tumors. One entry per CDR3 protein results from TCRdb running MiXCR on the reads. The table lists some 71,000 distinct CDR3 sequences, around 30% of them singletons, with roughly 11% in the top ten. The sample was PBMCs, taken before treatment. All receptors come from a female donor with ovarian cancer. Each CDR3 is given with its conserved first and last residue. D genes are given only for firm matches. Only part of the rows carry a size: once, few, many, or a class if the clone is expanded.

d_gene	abundance	v_gene	j_gene	CDR3nt	CDR3aa
-	many	TRBV5-1	TRBJ2-2	TGCGCCAGCAGCCAGACGGGACAAAGAGGAGGGAGTAGCCGGGAGCTGTTTTTT	CASSQTGQRGGSSRELFF
-	many	TRBV5-1	TRBJ1-5	TGCGCCAGCAGCCCCAACTGGGGGCATAATCAGCCCCAGCATTTT	CASSPNWGHNQPQHF
TRBD2	-	TRBV5-1	TRBJ2-1	TGCGCCAGCAGCGCGGGACTAGCGGGAGTCGATGAGCAGTTCTTC	CASSAGLAGVDEQFF
-	-	TRBV3-1	TRBJ2-1	TGTGCCAGCAGCCCGGGGTGGAGCTCCTACAATGAGCAGTTCTTC	CASSPGWSSYNEQFF
-	-	TRBV7-8	TRBJ1-2	TGTGCCAGCAGCTTAGGAAACAGCCAGAGTTGGGATGGCTACACCTTC	CASSLGNSQSWDGYTF
-	many	TRBV24-1	TRBJ2-1	TGTGCCACCAGTGACCCTCTTGACGGATACAATGAGCAGTTCTTC	CATSDPLDGYNEQFF
-	few	TRBV19	TRBJ1-2	TGTGCCAGTAGTCCCTACAGGGCTGGCGGCTACACCTTC	CASSPYRAGGYTF
-	many	TRBV5-4	TRBJ2-1	TGTGCCAGCAGCCCAGGGGGGGCTAGCTCCTACAATGAGCAGTTCTTC	CASSPGGASSYNEQFF
TRBD1	many	TRBV20-1	TRBJ1-4	TGCAGTGCTAGACAGGGGGTCAATGAAAAACTGTTTTTT	CSARQGVNEKLFF
-	many	TRBV12-3/TRBV12-4	TRBJ2-7	TGTGCCAGCAGTTTAGGGGACGATACCTTCTACGAGCAGTACTTC	CASSLGDDTFYEQYF
-	-	TRBV6-8	TRBJ1-3	TGTGCCAGCAGTGAGACTGGCTCTGGAAACTCCATATATTTT	CASSETGSGNSIYF
TRBD1	-	TRBV6-1	TRBJ2-5	TGTGCCAGCACCACGACCGCAGGGGGCGCGGAGACCCAGTACTTC	CASTTTAGGAETQYF
TRBD1	-	TRBV28	TRBJ2-1	TGTGCCAGCAGTTCCCCCGGGACAGGCGCCTACAATGAGCAGTTCTTC	CASSSPGTGAYNEQFF
TRBD1	few	TRBV5-4	TRBJ2-5	TGTGCCAGCAGCTTAGACAGGGCTGAGACCCAGTACTTC	CASSLDRAETQYF
-	-	TRBV6-2/TRBV6-3	TRBJ2-2	TGTGCCAGCAGCAATGGCGGGGAGCTGTTTTTT	CASSNGGELFF
TRBD1	-	TRBV27	TRBJ2-6	TGTGCCAGCAGTTTGGGTAGGGGGCGAACAGGGGCCAACGTCCTGACTTTC	CASSLGRGRTGANVLTF
-	many	TRBV30	TRBJ1-4	TGTGCCTGGGGCGGTGACCTGGAAAAACTGTTTTTT	CAWGGDLEKLFF
TRBD2	many	TRBV5-1	TRBJ2-1	TGCGCCAGCAGCTTGGTAGCGGGGGGGCGTGGTGATGAGCAGTTCTTC	CASSLVAGGRGDEQFF
-	many	TRBV19	TRBJ1-5	TGTGCCAGTAGTATAGATCTATATTCGGGACCAGATCAGCCCCAGCATTTT	CASSIDLYSGPDQPQHF
-	many	TRBV3-1	TRBJ2-2	TGTGCCAGCAGCCCTAGGGGGGTCTGGACTCCCGCCGGGGAGCTGTTTTTT	CASSPRGVWTPAGELFF
-	many	TRBV24-1	TRBJ2-7	TGTGCCACCAGTGACAGGCGGACAGTTGATGGGCGCTACGAGCAGTACTTC	CATSDRRTVDGRYEQYF
TRBD1	-	TRBV6-2/TRBV6-3	TRBJ1-2	TGTGCCAGCAGTTACTTGACAGGGTCGGATGGCTACACCTTC	CASSYLTGSDGYTF
TRBD2	many	TRBV4-1	TRBJ2-3	TGTGCCAGCAGCCGGGCCAGCGGGGGGCGGAACACAGATACGCAGTATTTT	CASSRASGGRNTDTQYF
TRBD2	-	TRBV6-2/TRBV6-3	TRBJ2-7	TGTGCCAGCAGTGAAGGGACCCTACTAGCGGGAGGGCCAAGGGAGCAGTACTTC	CASSEGTLLAGGPREQYF